This is a list of T cell receptor beta chains from one sample in a study of CD8+CD57+ T cells in acquired aplastic anemia. One entry per CDR3 protein, called by TCRdb with MiXCR from the reads. Of fewer than 200,000 distinct CDR3 sequences in the sample, under 55% were seen once. The sample was sorted CD4+, CD8+, or CD8+CD57+ T cells (not recorded which) from PBMCs. These receptors were taken from a human donor with aplastic anemia. Each CDR3 is given with its conserved first and last residue. A D gene is named only where the DNA matches it firmly. Clone size is stated in some rows and not others, as once, few, many or a class when expanded.

clone_size d_call j_call v_call cdr3_nt cdr3_aa
many TRBD2 TRBJ2-1 TRBV2 TGTGCCAGCAGCGAGAGCGGGGGCTCCTACAATGAGCAGTTCTTC CASSESGGSYNEQFF
many - TRBJ1-5 TRBV20-1 TGCAGTGCTAGAGGCGGGAGGAAAGGCCAGCCCCAGCATTTT CSARGGRKGQPQHF
- - TRBJ2-4 TRBV6-2/TRBV6-3 TGTGCCAGCAGTTACCGAGCCCCGGCCAAAAACATTCAGTACTTC CASSYRAPAKNIQYF
once - TRBJ2-3 TRBV5-4 TGTGCCAGCAGCTTGGACGGCGGGTGTGTCCGCACAGATACGCAGTATTTT CASSLDGGCVRTDTQYF
once TRBD2 TRBJ2-1 TRBV13 TGTGCCAGCAGCTTCGGGAGGGACTTCGACAATGAGCAGTTCTTC CASSFGRDFDNEQFF
many - TRBJ2-6 TRBV2 TGTGCCAGCAGTGAGAGCTCTGGGGCCAACGTCCTGACTTTC CASSESSGANVLTF
- TRBD2 TRBJ2-7 TRBV7-9 TGCGCCAGCAGCTGGGGGGGCTACGAGCAGTACTTC CASSWGGYEQYF
- TRBD2 TRBJ2-7 TRBV19 TGTGCCAGTAGTAGGACTAGCGGTTCCTACGAGCAGTACTTC CASSRTSGSYEQYF
- - TRBJ2-7 TRBV24-1 TGTGCCACCAGTGAGGGACGGACGTGCTCCTACGAGCAGTACTTC CATSEGRTCSYEQYF
- TRBD2 TRBJ2-7 TRBV5-1 TGCGCCAGCAGCTTGGATGGGGGGGCCTACGAGCAGTACTTC CASSLDGGAYEQYF